This T cell receptor (beta chain) was recorded in a study of blood T cell repertoires in COVID-19. Study as a whole: The United States, Italy and Spain supplied acute and convalescent COVID-19 samples. Nucleic acid was either cDNA or gDNA, and it came from T cells, B-cell-depleted T cells, or PBMCs.

Per the germline V gene, CDR1 is MNHEY and CDR2 is SVGAGI. This CDR3 has 14 amino acids. V shed 8 bases and J shed 5 bases, with 15 bases lying between them. Authors' data handling: Amplification with reference gene primers provided the estimates of nucleated cell counts. The method was immunoSEQ multiplex PCR; TCRdb's version includes in-frame clones alone and lacks a portion of them. That table is the source of V, J and clone size, and D and trimming were worked out from the DNA. The sample comprises 100,000 to 150,000 clones, 82% of which are singletons, and 4% to 5.5% rests with the top ten. This receptor was identified in a woman between 65 and 79 years old with acute or convalescent COVID-19. Sequenced input: peripheral blood. The chain uses TRBV6-5 and TRBJ1-4; no firm D call. The CDR3 region has the DNA TGTGCCAGCCGCCCCCTATTTTTAAATGAAAAACTGTTTTTT. It codes for CASRPLFLNEKLFF.